In its sample, the clone carrying this T cell receptor beta chain was seen a few times. How the authors handled the data: Researchers report that nucleated cell counts were estimated from reference gene primer amplification. Profiled with immunoSEQ multiplex PCR; TCRdb holds only in-frame clones, not every one. V and J calls and clone size come straight from that table; D and trimming were deduced from the DNA. Found here are approximately 150,000 clones, approximately 75% of them singletons; the top ten hold 11%. The CDR3 covers 16 residues. Germline V gene data show CDR1 as ENHRY and CDR2 as SYGVKD. V was clipped by 5 bases and J by 0 bases, with 16 bases between them. The entry originates in a study of blood T cell repertoires in COVID-19. Overall study: The samples span acute and convalescent COVID-19 from the United States, Italy and Spain. In each case, the material was cDNA or gDNA derived from T cells, B-cell-depleted T cells, or PBMCs.

The sample comprised peripheral blood. This rearrangement joins TRBV10-3 to TRBJ1-1; D is undetermined. This TCR was sampled from a human donor in a cohort sampled during active COVID-19. CDR3 region: CAISSSTANMNTEAFF. CDR3 sequence (DNA): TGTGCCATCAGTTCGAGCACAGCTAATATGAACACTGAAGCTTTCTTT.